Each of the 16 T cell receptor beta chains below was sequenced from the same sample in a study of T-cell memory formation after mild COVID-19. Via MiXCR, TCRdb re-called the 5' RACE reads, giving one row per CDR3 protein. The repertoire holds about 340,000 distinct CDR3 sequences, with under 15% as singletons. Sequences were obtained from PBMCs or a T cell subset sorted from them (not recorded which). The receptors were gathered from a man between 18 and 35 years old who had mild COVID-19 (a few samples of this study predate the infection). Cell type and time point are not known.

V and J are TRBV6-6 and TRBJ1-6; D is undetermined. The length of the CDR3 is 13 residues. Germline loops: CDR1 MNHNY, CDR2 SVGAGI (reference sequence). V lost 6 bases to trimming and J lost 9 bases, with 12 bases between them. The chain's CDR3 is CASRRGLGSPLHF. The CDR3 DNA reads as TGTGCCAGCAGGCGAGGTCTCGGTTCACCCCTCCACTTT.

The chain has TRBV10-1 and TRBJ1-1; tentatively, D is TRBD1 (5 bases). The CDR3 is made up of 11 amino acids. The germline gives CDR1 WNHNN, CDR2 SYGVQD (reference sequence). V dropped 6 bases and J dropped 12 bases, with 14 bases sitting between them. Written as DNA, the CDR3 is TGCGCCAGCAGCGGGACGTACGAAACTTTCTTT. It is translated as CASSGTYETFF.

In its sample, this clonotype was seen a few times. The chain links TRBV12-3 or TRBV12-4 to TRBJ2-2; possibly TRBD2 for D (6 bases). This CDR3 comprises 19 residues. V shed 3 bases and J shed 4 bases, with 24 bases lying between them. The CDR3 DNA follows: TGTGCCAGCAGTTTTTCGGGACTCGAGGGGCTTTGGTTCACCGGGGAGCTGTTTTTT. The encoded protein is CASSFSGLEGLWFTGELFF.

This clonotype was observed many times. V gene TRBV20-1 combines with J gene TRBJ2-1; D remains unclear. The CDR3 contains 14 residues. V gave up 0 bases and J gave up 0 bases, with 6 bases separating them. From germline, CDR1 is DFQATT and CDR2 SNEGSKA (reference sequence). The CDR3 region is CSARDRLSYNEQFF. The CDR3 DNA is TGCAGTGCTAGAGACAGACTCTCCTACAATGAGCAGTTCTTC.

This rearrangement joins TRBV6-6 to TRBJ1-2, with TRBD1 as a possible D gene (6 bases). CDR1 and CDR2 from the germline V gene are MNHNY and SVGAGI (reference sequence). V was cut by 3 bases and J by 7 bases, with 21 bases left in between. The length of the CDR3 is 16 residues. DNA of the CDR3: TGTGCCAGCAGTTATAGGGGGGGCGCCTCGCCGGGTGGCTACACCTTC. It encodes CASSYRGGASPGGYTF.

This clonotype was counted a few times. V is TRBV7-2 and J is TRBJ2-1; tentative D call: TRBD1 (6 bases). Germline loops: CDR1 SGHTA, CDR2 FQGNSA. The CDR3 length is 13 residues. The ends were cut back, 4 bases at V and 6 bases at J, with 10 bases in the middle. CDR3 protein: CASSSQGFNEQFF. The CDR3 region has the DNA TGTGCCAGCAGCTCACAGGGCTTCAATGAGCAGTTCTTC.

A note on this clonotype: This may come from a read error, since a much larger clone is one base off. The CDR3 spells CASSTPTAYGYTF. The CDR3 DNA follows: TGTGCCAGCAGCACGCCGACAGCGTATGGCTACACCTTC. The rearrangement uses TRBV5-6 and TRBJ1-2; D is perhaps TRBD1 (5 bases). CDR1 is SGHDT and CDR2 is YYEEEE in the germline V gene. With 4 bases removed from V and 5 bases from J, the gap between germline ends came to 12 bases. The CDR3 is 13 amino acids.

This clonotype showed up many times. The chain couples TRBV12-3 or TRBV12-4 to TRBJ2-1; D tentatively fits TRBD1 or TRBD2 (6 bases each). Trimming pared 4 bases from V and 10 bases from J, leaving 14 bases between. The CDR3 covers 13 residues. CDR3 amino acids: CASSSRGTGEQFF. In nucleotides, the CDR3 is TGTGCCAGCAGTTCTAGGGGGACTGGGGAGCAGTTCTTC.

This clonotype was recorded many times. The V gene is TRBV7-6, the J gene TRBJ2-1, with 7 positions matching TRBD2. The CDR3 covers 15 residues. Germline CDR1 reads SGHVS; CDR2 reads FNYEAQ. V gave up 3 bases and J gave up 0 bases; unmatched junction bases: 2. CDR3 coding DNA: TGTGCCAGCAGCTTGCGGGGGAGCTCCTACAATGAGCAGTTCTTC. This encodes CASSLRGSSYNEQFF.

This clonotype has a count of ten or more. The rearrangement uses TRBV5-1 and TRBJ2-3; TRBD1 might be the D (5 bases). V was cut by 3 bases and J by 6 bases, with 14 bases left in between. The germline gives CDR1 SGHRS, CDR2 YFSETQ. This CDR3 has 14 amino acids. CDR3 nucleotide sequence: TGCGCCAGCAGCTCGGTATTAGGGGCGGATACGCAGTATTTT. Translating it yields CASSSVLGADTQYF.

This clonotype was found a few times. The chain carries TRBV5-1 and TRBJ1-2; perhaps TRBD1 as D (5 bases). V was clipped by 4 bases and J by 2 bases, with 15 bases between them. The CDR3 totals 15 residues. Germline V CDR1 and CDR2: SGHRS, YFSETQ. The DNA for the CDR3 is TGCGCCAGCAGCCCAAACGGGGGGACGAACTATGGCTACACCTTC. Amino acids: CASSPNGGTNYGYTF.

The V call is TRBV6-1, the J call TRBJ2-7; 7 nucleotides agree with TRBD1. The CDR3 extends over 14 amino acids. V lost 6 bases to trimming and J lost 0 bases; unmatched junction nucleotides: 5. The germline gives CDR1 MNHNS, CDR2 SASEGT. The CDR3 loop reads CASSRDRLSYEQYV. In nucleotides, the CDR3 is TGTGCCAGCAGCCGGGACAGACTCTCCTACGAGCAGTACGTC.

The CDR3 spells CASSLIRYNEQFF. The CDR3 nucleotides are TGTGCCAGCAGCTTAATAAGGTACAATGAGCAGTTCTTC. The chain is built from TRBV7-3 and TRBJ2-1; D gene uncertain. The CDR3 consists of 13 residues. Germline V gene data show CDR1 as SGHTA and CDR2 as FQGTGA. Deletions cut 1 base from V and 4 bases from J, with 5 bases between.

The chain links TRBV29-1 to TRBJ2-7; tentatively, D is TRBD1 or TRBD2 (6 bases each). With 4 bases removed from V and 7 bases from J, the gap between germline ends came to 23 bases. Germline V CDR1 and CDR2: SQVTM, ANQGSEA. There are 15 residues in the CDR3. CDR3 protein: CSVGPTTGAFGEQYF. DNA for the CDR3: TGCAGCGTTGGCCCCACCACGGGGGCGTTCGGGGAGCAGTACTTC.

The CDR3 here is CASSPEPGGGNTIYF. The CDR3 region has the DNA TGTGCCAGCAGCCCGGAGCCCGGGGGTGGAAACACCATATATTTT. This chain uses TRBV7-3 with TRBJ1-3; perhaps TRBD1 as D (5 bases). In germline, CDR1 is SGHTA, CDR2 FQGTGA. V gave up 5 bases and J gave up 3 bases, with 14 bases separating them. The CDR3 covers 15 residues.

The chain uses TRBV23-1 and TRBJ2-3; D not certain. TRBV23-1 is classed as an ORF, of uncertain function. This CDR3 is built from 17 residues. Trimming took 4 bases from V and 6 from J, leaving 23 bases between them. CDR3 sequence: CASSRSSARVGNDTQYF. The CDR3 nucleotides are TGCGCCAGCAGTCGATCTTCGGCCCGGGTGGGGAATGATACGCAGTATTTT.